This T cell receptor beta chain appears in the sequencing data of a study of blood T cell repertoires in COVID-19. Study information: Acute and convalescent COVID-19 samples came from the United States, Italy and Spain. Sample material is recorded as cDNA or gDNA derived from T cells, B-cell-depleted T cells, or PBMCs.

CDR3 length: 14 amino acids. V lost 3 bases, J lost 4 bases, and 15 bases lay in between. Germline V gene data show CDR1 as DFQATT and CDR2 as SNEGSKA (reference sequence). There are a few counts of this clone. Authors' analysis steps: Amplification from reference gene primers served as the basis for estimated nucleated cell counts. TCRdb's table, derived via immunoSEQ multiplex PCR, lists solely in-frame clones and lacks some. V, J and clone size reflect that table, while D and trimming were determined from the DNA. The sample includes about 260,000 clones, 65% to 90% of them seen just once. This clonotype was sampled from a human donor in a cohort sampled during active COVID-19. The chain uses TRBV20-1 and TRBJ1-2; D is unclear. The source material was peripheral blood. In nucleotides, the CDR3 is TGCAGTGCTAGTGCCCGGGAGGGATTCTATGGCTACACCTTC. This sequence encodes CSASAREGFYGYTF.